Each of the 23 T cell receptor beta chains below was sequenced from the same sample in a study of shared clonotypes between healthy human individuals. Some clones are missing from TCRdb's copy, which holds only in-frame ones; the method was immunoSEQ multiplex PCR. The table lists more than 500,000 clones, roughly 95% of them singletons. Sequencing was carried out using naive CD4+ T cells sorted from blood. Subset denoted: CD45RA+ positively selected. All receptors derive from a woman in her 30s in good health.

V usage is TRBV10-1 and J usage is TRBJ2-3; the D gene is possibly TRBD2 (6 bases). The CDR3 is 14 residues long. Germline V lookup: CDR1 WNHNN, CDR2 SYGVQD (reference sequence). The germline V and J ends were trimmed by 2 bases and 6 bases, with 12 bases remaining between them. The CDR3 region has the DNA TGCGCCAGCAGTGAGGCGGGGACGGCGGATACGCAGTATTTT. Translation gives CASSEAGTADTQYF.

V is TRBV5-1 and J is TRBJ2-7, with a tentative D call TRBD2 (7 bases). The germline V gene encodes CDR1 SGHRS and CDR2 YFSETQ. The CDR3 runs to 15 residues. V was trimmed by 0 bases and J by 5 bases, leaving 15 bases between them. CDR3 amino acids: CASSLVMGAGDEQYF. The CDR3 DNA reads TGCGCCAGCAGCTTGGTAATGGGGGCGGGGGACGAGCAGTACTTC. Full variable domain (outside the CDR3, taken from reference TRBV5-1 and TRBJ2-7): KAGVTQTPRYLIKTRGQQVTLSCSPISGHRSVSWYQQTPGQGLQFLFEYFSETQRNKGNFPGRFSGRQFSNSRSEMNVSTLELGDSALYLCASSLVMGAGDEQYFGPGTRLTVT.

The chain joins TRBV6-1 to TRBJ1-2, with D hard to call. This CDR3 is built from 14 residues. Germline values: CDR1 MNHNS, CDR2 SASEGT. The ends were cut back, 5 bases at V and 5 bases at J, with 15 bases in the middle. CDR3 in DNA: TGTGCCAGCAGTAAAGTAAGGGAATTGTATGGCTACACCTTC. The encoded protein is CASSKVRELYGYTF.

The chain is built from TRBV5-1 and TRBJ2-1, with D possibly being TRBD2 (6 bases). V dropped 4 bases and J dropped 7 bases, with 12 bases sitting between them. Germline V gives CDR1 SGHRS, CDR2 YFSETQ. CDR3 length: 13 amino acids. The CDR3 region is CASSRAEGNEQFF. The CDR3 nucleotides read TGCGCCAGCAGCAGAGCGGAGGGGAATGAGCAGTTCTTC. The full variable domain, its missing parts supplied by reference TRBV5-1 and TRBJ2-1, is KAGVTQTPRYLIKTRGQQVTLSCSPISGHRSVSWYQQTPGQGLQFLFEYFSETQRNKGNFPGRFSGRQFSNSRSEMNVSTLELGDSALYLCASSRAEGNEQFFGPGTRLTVL.

This clone appeared once. The rearrangement uses TRBV5-8 and TRBJ2-5; 8 bases match TRBD1. Germline V gene data show CDR1 as SGHTS and CDR2 as YDEGEE. Germline trimming cut 1 base from V and 2 bases from J; bases unmatched to any gene: 4. This CDR3 contains 15 residues. As DNA, the CDR3 is TGTGCCAGCAGCTTGTCAGGGGGCTGGCAAGAGACCCAGTACTTC. Translated: CASSLSGGWQETQYF.

V usage is TRBV7-2 and J usage is TRBJ1-4; TRBD1 is a possible D gene (6 bases). The CDR3 covers 16 residues. CDR1 is SGHTA and CDR2 is FQGNSA in the germline V gene. V was clipped by 2 bases and J by 0 bases, with 10 bases between them. CDR3 DNA: TGTGCCAGCAGCTTAAGGGGGGATGCAACTAATGAAAAACTGTTTTTT. It yields the protein CASSLRGDATNEKLFF.

This clone appeared a single time. The rearrangement links TRBV27 to TRBJ1-1; TRBD1 aligns across 7 bases. In germline, CDR1 is MNHEY, CDR2 SMNVEV (reference sequence). The CDR3 has 15 residues. Trimming took 6 bases from V and 11 from J; bases not matched to a gene: 18. This CDR3 reads CASRPSSGTAPGAFF. The CDR3 nucleotides read TGTGCCAGCAGGCCAAGCTCCGGGACAGCCCCTGGGGCTTTCTTT.

The chain employs TRBV28 and TRBJ2-1; 14 nucleotides align to TRBD2. Germline V gene sequence: CDR1 MDHEN, CDR2 SYDVKM. V was clipped by 2 bases and J by 13 bases; unmatched bases: 10. There are 16 residues in the CDR3. CDR3 bases: TGTGCCAGCAGTTTAGAGGGACTAGCGGGAGAGAGACCTCAGTTCTTC. It specifies CASSLEGLAGERPQFF.

The chain uses TRBV28 and TRBJ2-7; the D is unclear. V lost 6 bases to trimming and J lost 4 bases, with 10 bases between them. The length of the CDR3 is 12 residues. Looked up from germline, CDR1 is MDHEN and CDR2 is SYDVKM. The CDR3 sequence is CASSPSRYEQYF. The CDR3 DNA reads as TGTGCCAGCAGCCCCAGCAGGTACGAGCAGTACTTC.

The V and J genes are TRBV18 and TRBJ1-5, with 7 bases fitting TRBD1. J was trimmed by 1 base and V by 6 bases; bases with no gene match: 6. Germline V lookup: CDR1 KGHSH, CDR2 LQKENI. The CDR3 runs 15 residues. As DNA, the CDR3 is TGTGCCAGCTCGGCCGGGACAGCGAGCAATCAGCCCCAGCATTTT. Protein: CASSAGTASNQPQHF.

The rearrangement joins TRBV18 to TRBJ1-4, with D unclear. This CDR3 has 19 amino acids. Germline V gene data show CDR1 as KGHSH and CDR2 as LQKENI. Between the trimmed V and J ends, which lost 4 bases and 2 bases, there was a span of 23 bases. The DNA of the CDR3 is TGTGCCAGCTCACGGTTGGGGATTTCCCGAAGTGTGACTAATGAAAAACTGTTTTTT. Amino acids: CASSRLGISRSVTNEKLFF.

J is TRBJ2-7 and V is TRBV18, with D maybe TRBD1 (6 bases). The CDR3 sequence is 16 residues long. V was clipped by 5 bases and J by 1 base, with 18 bases between them. Germline V gene data show CDR1 as KGHSH and CDR2 as LQKENI. In DNA, the CDR3 is TGTGCCAGCTCAGGCTCGGACAGCCTGCGGTCCTACGAGCAGTACTTC. It translates to CASSGSDSLRSYEQYF.

The CDR3 protein is CASSQEQGFFGYGYTF. The CDR3 DNA reads TGCGCCAGCAGCCAAGAACAGGGGTTCTTTGGCTATGGCTACACCTTC. This chain connects TRBV4-1 to TRBJ1-2, with 7 nucleotides matching TRBD1. Germline V gene data show CDR1 as MGHRA and CDR2 as YSYEKL. With 0 bases clipped from V and 4 bases from J, the junction kept 8 bases outside the gene matches. This CDR3 has 16 residues.

The V gene is TRBV29-1, the J gene TRBJ2-1; no reliable D call. The CDR3 has 10 amino acids. Germline V gene data show CDR1 as SQVTM and CDR2 as ANQGSEA. V lost 4 bases and J 9 bases, leaving 7 bases between the germline ends. This chain's CDR3 is CSVGWGEQFF. CDR3 sequence (DNA): TGCAGCGTTGGATGGGGTGAGCAGTTCTTC.

The chain has TRBV27 and TRBJ1-1, with D unclear. The CDR3 covers 13 residues. The germline V and J ends were trimmed by 5 bases and 2 bases, with 9 bases remaining between them. Per the germline V gene, CDR1 is MNHEY and CDR2 is SMNVEV (reference sequence). The CDR3 is CASSPLGNTEAFF. The CDR3 DNA reads as TGTGCCAGCAGTCCCCTCGGTAACACTGAAGCTTTCTTT.

V usage is TRBV2 and J usage is TRBJ1-1; 7 positions match TRBD1. CDR3 length: 15 residues. The germline gives CDR1 SNHLY, CDR2 FYNNEI. With V trimmed by 6 bases and J by 2 bases, 9 bases remained unmatched. The chain's CDR3 is CASRPGRGVNTEAFF. Written as DNA, the CDR3 is TGTGCCAGCAGGCCCGGCAGGGGGGTAAACACTGAAGCTTTCTTT.

This rearrangement joins TRBV6-1 to TRBJ1-5; D unresolved. Deletions cut 1 base from V and 7 bases from J, with 17 bases between. This CDR3 contains 16 residues. Germline V CDR1 and CDR2: MNHNS, SASEGT. The CDR3 DNA sequence: TGTGCCAGCAGTGAAGGTTCCCTTGGGAATAACCAGCCCCAGCATTTT. Translation: CASSEGSLGNNQPQHF.

V usage is TRBV28 and J usage is TRBJ2-5; no clear D. The J call could be wrong; TRBJ2-7 is a better fit for the DNA end. The CDR3 covers 11 residues. CDR1 is MDHEN and CDR2 is SYDVKM in the germline V gene. The CDR3 sequence is CASTTSREQYF. The CDR3 DNA reads TGTGCCAGCACCACAAGTCGCGAGCAGTACTTC.

This sequence joins TRBV28 and TRBJ2-5, with TRBD2 matching over 13 bases. Trimming cost V 4 bases and J 3 bases; bases outside gene matches: 5. Germline assignment: CDR1 MDHEN and CDR2 SYDVKM. The length of the CDR3 is 16 residues. The CDR3 DNA follows: TGTGCCAGCAGTTCAACCGGGACTAGCGGGAAAGAGACCCAGTACTTC. It yields the protein CASSSTGTSGKETQYF.

The rearrangement links TRBV7-9 to TRBJ2-1, with D possibly being TRBD1 (5 bases). The V end lost 1 base, the J end lost 10 bases, and 11 bases lay between the germline ends. The CDR3 contains 13 residues. Looked up from germline, CDR1 is SEHNR and CDR2 is FQNEAQ (reference sequence). DNA of the CDR3: TGTGCCAGCAGCTTAGTGGGGCTTGGGGAGCAGTTCTTC. This translates into CASSLVGLGEQFF.

The gene calls are TRBV2 and TRBJ2-5; 7 bases line up with TRBD1. J was trimmed by 5 bases and V by 8 bases; bases with no gene match: 14. The CDR3 is 15 residues long. CDR1 and CDR2 from the germline V gene are SNHLY and FYNNEI. CDR3 bases: TGTGCCAGCCGGACAGGACTCACCGATTGGGAGACCCAGTACTTC. Protein: CASRTGLTDWETQYF.

In its sample, this clone was seen a few times. The V gene is TRBV11-2, the J gene TRBJ1-2; a weak D match, TRBD1 (5 bases). Deletions cut 3 bases from V and 8 bases from J, with 16 bases between. This CDR3 region has 14 residues. Germline V gives CDR1 SGHAT, CDR2 FQNNGV. The CDR3 DNA sequence: TGTGCCAGCAGCTTGGGGGTGGAAGGGGACGGCTACACCTTC. It yields the protein CASSLGVEGDGYTF.

The CDR3 region is CASSPASGYTDTQYF. In DNA form, the CDR3 reads TGTGCCAGCTCACCAGCTAGCGGATACACAGATACGCAGTATTTT. The chain combines TRBV18 with TRBJ2-3; TRBD2 agrees at 7 bases. V dropped 2 bases and J dropped 2; count of bases not matched to a gene: 4. This CDR3 has 15 residues. Germline values: CDR1 KGHSH, CDR2 LQKENI.